A selection of T cell receptor beta chains follows, all from one sample in a study of T cell repertoires in cytomegalovirus infection. TCRdb reanalysed the reads using MiXCR and keeps one entry per CDR3 protein. This table holds roughly 230,000 distinct CDR3 sequences, approximately 24% found once. Specimen: CD8+ T cells from PBMCs. All receptors derive from a human donor in good health (CMV status not recorded). Some clones in this sample may be carry-over from other donors' samples. CDR3s include the opening cysteine and the closing phenylalanine or tryptophan. The order of the fields is D gene, J gene, clone size, V gene, CDR3 protein, CDR3 DNA. The D gene is left open where the match is weak. Not all rows give a size; the values are once, few, many and, for expanded clones, a class.

d_call: .
j_call: TRBJ1-1
clone_size: .
v_call: TRBV2
cdr3_aa: CASSEGGPWNTEAFF
cdr3_nt: TGTGCCAGCAGTGAGGGGGGCCCCTGGAACACTGAAGCTTTCTTT

d_call: .
j_call: TRBJ1-1
clone_size: few
v_call: TRBV19
cdr3_aa: CASSILRLSTNTEAFF
cdr3_nt: TGTGCCAGTAGTATCCTCAGGCTTTCAACGAACACTGAAGCTTTCTTT

d_call: TRBD1
j_call: TRBJ2-2
clone_size: .
v_call: TRBV5-4
cdr3_aa: CASSRLLTGGNTGELFF
cdr3_nt: TGTGCCAGCAGCCGGCTACTAACAGGGGGCAACACCGGGGAGCTGTTTTTT

d_call: .
j_call: TRBJ2-7
clone_size: .
v_call: TRBV27
cdr3_aa: CASSLTQNRYEQYF
cdr3_nt: TGTGCCAGCAGTTTGACCCAGAATAGGTACGAGCAGTACTTC

d_call: .
j_call: TRBJ2-2
clone_size: .
v_call: TRBV5-1
cdr3_aa: CASSAGGTGELFF
cdr3_nt: TGCGCCAGCAGCGCTGGGGGGACCGGGGAGCTGTTTTTT

d_call: .
j_call: TRBJ2-7
clone_size: .
v_call: TRBV14
cdr3_aa: CASSQDYGGEQYF
cdr3_nt: TGTGCCAGCAGCCAAGATTACGGTGGCGAGCAGTACTTC

d_call: TRBD2
j_call: TRBJ2-3
clone_size: many
v_call: TRBV13
cdr3_aa: CASSLTSGDITDTQYF
cdr3_nt: TGTGCCAGCAGCCTGACTAGCGGGGATATCACAGATACGCAGTATTTT

d_call: .
j_call: TRBJ1-1
clone_size: many
v_call: TRBV7-8
cdr3_aa: CASSLEGDPNTEAFF
cdr3_nt: TGTGCCAGCAGCTTAGAGGGGGACCCGAACACTGAAGCTTTCTTT

d_call: .
j_call: TRBJ1-1
clone_size: .
v_call: TRBV11-1
cdr3_aa: CASSLDYGGTEAFF
cdr3_nt: TGTGCCAGCAGCTTAGATTATGGGGGCACTGAAGCTTTCTTT

d_call: TRBD1
j_call: TRBJ1-2
clone_size: few
v_call: TRBV28
cdr3_aa: CASSGTGGWPPYGYTF
cdr3_nt: TGTGCCAGCAGCGGGACAGGGGGCTGGCCCCCATATGGCTACACCTTC

d_call: .
j_call: TRBJ2-5
clone_size: .
v_call: TRBV20-1
cdr3_aa: CSASDPEDSWAQYF
cdr3_nt: TGCAGTGCTAGCGATCCCGAGGACAGTTGGGCCCAGTACTTC

d_call: .
j_call: TRBJ2-7
clone_size: .
v_call: TRBV5-1
cdr3_aa: CAPGRASSYEQYF
cdr3_nt: TGCGCCCCCGGCCGGGCGAGCTCCTACGAGCAGTACTTC

d_call: .
j_call: TRBJ2-6
clone_size: few
v_call: TRBV6-6
cdr3_aa: CASSYGRRGAGANVLTF
cdr3_nt: TGTGCCAGCAGTTACGGTAGGAGGGGGGCTGGGGCCAACGTCCTGACTTTC